The sequence of this TCR beta chain was determined in a study of T cell repertoires in cytomegalovirus infection. Study as a whole: Both a matching HLA type and CMV infection were indicated by public TCR beta signatures. Study results and limitations: Ex vivo responses were dominated by HLA-C-restricted CMV-specific TCR beta clonotypes. Cumulated frequencies of public TCR beta families served to identify carriers of CMV plus the relevant HLA.

This clonotype was counted between two and nine times. Its target is unknown. The CDR3 has 13 amino acids. The germline V gene encodes CDR1 MGHRA and CDR2 YSYEKL. Trimming removed 0 bases at V and 10 bases at J, with 12 bases between. TCRdb reprocessed the reads with MiXCR, giving one entry per CDR3 protein. The data show about 740,000 distinct CDR3 sequences, with 35% to 45% seen just once and under 3.5% held by the top ten. This receptor was taken from a human donor in good health (CMV status not recorded). Some clones in this sample may be carry-over from other donors' samples. The V call is TRBV4-1, the J call TRBJ1-1; no reliable D call. Material for sequencing was PBMCs. CDR3 loop: CASSQDWPSGAFF. In nucleotides, the CDR3 is TGCGCCAGCAGCCAAGATTGGCCTAGCGGAGCTTTCTTT.